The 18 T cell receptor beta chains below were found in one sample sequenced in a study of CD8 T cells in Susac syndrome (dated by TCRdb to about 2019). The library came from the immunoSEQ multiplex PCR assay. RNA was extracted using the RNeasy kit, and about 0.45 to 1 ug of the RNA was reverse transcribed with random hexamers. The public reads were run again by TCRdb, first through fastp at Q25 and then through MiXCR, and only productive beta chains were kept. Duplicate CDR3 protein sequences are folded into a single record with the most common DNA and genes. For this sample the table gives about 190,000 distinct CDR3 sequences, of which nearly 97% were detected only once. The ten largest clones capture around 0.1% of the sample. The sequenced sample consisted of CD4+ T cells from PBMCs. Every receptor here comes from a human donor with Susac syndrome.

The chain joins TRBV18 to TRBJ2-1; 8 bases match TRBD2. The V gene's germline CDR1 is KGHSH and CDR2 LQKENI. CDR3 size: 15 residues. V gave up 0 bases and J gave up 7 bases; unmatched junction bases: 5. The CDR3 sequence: CASSPPAGGVNEQFF. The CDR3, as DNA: TGTGCCAGCTCACCACCTGCGGGGGGCGTGAATGAGCAGTTCTTC.

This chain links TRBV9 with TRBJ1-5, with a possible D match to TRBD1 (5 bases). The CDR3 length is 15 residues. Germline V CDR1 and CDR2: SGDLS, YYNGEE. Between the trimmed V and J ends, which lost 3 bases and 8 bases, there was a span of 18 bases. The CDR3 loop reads CASSAHWGRTEPQHF. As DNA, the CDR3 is TGTGCCAGCAGCGCCCATTGGGGACGGACCGAGCCCCAGCATTTT.

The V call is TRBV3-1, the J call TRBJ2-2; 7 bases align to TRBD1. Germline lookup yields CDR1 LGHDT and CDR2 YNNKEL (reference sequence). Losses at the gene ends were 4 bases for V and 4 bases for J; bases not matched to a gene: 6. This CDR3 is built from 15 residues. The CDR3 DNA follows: TGTGCCAGCAGCCTTCGACAGGGAAGCACCGGGGAGCTGTTTTTT. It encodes CASSLRQGSTGELFF.

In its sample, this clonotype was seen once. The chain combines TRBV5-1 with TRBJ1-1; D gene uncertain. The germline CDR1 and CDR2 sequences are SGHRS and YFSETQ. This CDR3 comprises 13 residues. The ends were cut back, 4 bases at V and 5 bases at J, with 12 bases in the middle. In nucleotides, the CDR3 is TGCGCCAGCAGCCCGGTGGGGAGGACTGAAGCTTTCTTT. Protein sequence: CASSPVGRTEAFF.

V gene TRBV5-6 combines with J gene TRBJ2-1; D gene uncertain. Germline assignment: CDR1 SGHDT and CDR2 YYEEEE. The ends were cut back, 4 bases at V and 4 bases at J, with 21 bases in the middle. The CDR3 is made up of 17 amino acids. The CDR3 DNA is TGTGCCAGCAGCGAGACGAAAGGTAACCGTTTATACAATGAGCAGTTCTTC. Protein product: CASSETKGNRLYNEQFF.

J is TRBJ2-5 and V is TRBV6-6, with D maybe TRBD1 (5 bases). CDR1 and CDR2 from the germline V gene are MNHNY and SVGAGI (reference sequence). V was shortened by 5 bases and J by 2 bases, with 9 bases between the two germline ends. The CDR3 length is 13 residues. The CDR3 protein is CASSHDSQETQYF. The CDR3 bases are TGTGCCAGCAGTCACGACAGTCAAGAGACCCAGTACTTC.

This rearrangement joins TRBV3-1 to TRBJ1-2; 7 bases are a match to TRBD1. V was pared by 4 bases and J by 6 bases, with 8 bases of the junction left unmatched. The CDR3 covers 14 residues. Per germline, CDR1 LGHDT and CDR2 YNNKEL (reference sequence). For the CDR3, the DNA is TGTGCCAGCAGCCTCACAGGGGAATTGGATGGCTACACCTTC. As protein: CASSLTGELDGYTF.

The CDR3 region has the DNA TGTGCCAGCAGCCAAGCGCGGGTTCCGACCGGGGAGCTGTTTTTT. Translating it yields CASSQARVPTGELFF. The V call is TRBV14, the J call TRBJ2-2; possible D gene TRBD2, 5 bases. CDR1 and CDR2 (germline): SGHDN, FVKESK. Trimming took off 1 base at V and 5 bases at J, with 11 bases between the two ends. The CDR3 is made up of 15 amino acids.

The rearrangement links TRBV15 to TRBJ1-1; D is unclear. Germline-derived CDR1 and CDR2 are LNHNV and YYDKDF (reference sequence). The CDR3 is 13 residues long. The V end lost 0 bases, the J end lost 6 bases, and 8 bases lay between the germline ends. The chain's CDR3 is CATSRDIGAEAFF. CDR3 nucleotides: TGTGCCACCAGCAGAGATATCGGGGCTGAAGCTTTCTTT.

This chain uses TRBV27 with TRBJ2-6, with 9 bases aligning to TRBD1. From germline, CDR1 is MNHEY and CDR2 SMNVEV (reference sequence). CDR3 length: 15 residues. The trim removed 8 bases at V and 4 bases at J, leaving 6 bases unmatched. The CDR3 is CASGTGRSGANVLTF. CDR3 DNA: TGTGCCAGCGGGACAGGGAGGTCCGGGGCCAACGTCCTGACTTTC.

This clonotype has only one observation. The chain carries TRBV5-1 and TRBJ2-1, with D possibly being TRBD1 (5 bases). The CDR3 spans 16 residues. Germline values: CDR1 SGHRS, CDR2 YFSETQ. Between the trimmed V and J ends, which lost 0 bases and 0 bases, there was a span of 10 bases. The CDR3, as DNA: TGCGCCAGCAGCTTGGCCGACAGACCCTCCTACAATGAGCAGTTCTTC. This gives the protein CASSLADRPSYNEQFF.

The CDR3 DNA follows: TGTGCCAGCAGCTCGACGGGCGGCTACACCTTC. This translates into CASSSTGGYTF. V gene TRBV6-5 combines with J gene TRBJ1-2; D gene uncertain. Germline CDR1 MNHEY, CDR2 SVGAGI. This CDR3 is 11 amino acids long. The V gene lost 6 bases and the J gene lost 8 bases, with 10 bases spanning the gap.

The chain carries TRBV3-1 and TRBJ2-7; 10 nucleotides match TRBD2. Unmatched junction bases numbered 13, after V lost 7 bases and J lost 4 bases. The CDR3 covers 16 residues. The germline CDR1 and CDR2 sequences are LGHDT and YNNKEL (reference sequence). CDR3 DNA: TGTGCCAGCACCAAAGGATGGAGCGGGGGGGTTTACGAGCAGTACTTC. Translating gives CASTKGWSGGVYEQYF.

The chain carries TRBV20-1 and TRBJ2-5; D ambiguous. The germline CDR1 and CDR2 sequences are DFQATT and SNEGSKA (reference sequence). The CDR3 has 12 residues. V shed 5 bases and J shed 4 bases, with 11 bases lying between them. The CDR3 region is CSALPHRETQYF. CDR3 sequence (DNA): TGCAGTGCTCTGCCTCACCGAGAGACCCAGTACTTC.

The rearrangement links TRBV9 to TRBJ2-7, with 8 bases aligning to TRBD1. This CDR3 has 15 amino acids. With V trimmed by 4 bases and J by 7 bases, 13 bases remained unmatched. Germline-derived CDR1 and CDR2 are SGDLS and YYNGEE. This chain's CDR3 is CASSIGTGGAEEQYF. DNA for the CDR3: TGTGCCAGCAGCATAGGGACAGGAGGAGCGGAAGAGCAGTACTTC. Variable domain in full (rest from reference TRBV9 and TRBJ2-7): DSGVTQTPKHLITATGQRVTLRCSPRSGDLSVYWYQQSLDQGLQFLIQYYNGEERAKGNILERFSAQQFPDLHSELNLSSLELGDSALYFCASSIGTGGAEEQYFGPGTRLTVT.

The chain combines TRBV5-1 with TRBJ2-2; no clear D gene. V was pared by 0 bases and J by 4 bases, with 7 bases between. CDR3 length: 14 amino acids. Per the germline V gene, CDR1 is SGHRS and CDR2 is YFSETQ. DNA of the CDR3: TGCGCCAGCAGCTTGGTAGGCGGCACCGGGGAGCTGTTTTTT. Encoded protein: CASSLVGGTGELFF. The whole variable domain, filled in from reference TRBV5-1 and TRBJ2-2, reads KAGVTQTPRYLIKTRGQQVTLSCSPISGHRSVSWYQQTPGQGLQFLFEYFSETQRNKGNFPGRFSGRQFSNSRSEMNVSTLELGDSALYLCASSLVGGTGELFFGEGSRLTVL.

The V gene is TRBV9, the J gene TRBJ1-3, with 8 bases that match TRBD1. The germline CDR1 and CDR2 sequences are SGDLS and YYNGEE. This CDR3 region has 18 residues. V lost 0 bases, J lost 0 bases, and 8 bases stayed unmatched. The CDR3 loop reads CASSVAGTGGLSGNTIYF. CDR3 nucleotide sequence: TGTGCCAGCAGCGTAGCCGGGACAGGAGGTCTCTCTGGAAACACCATATATTTT.

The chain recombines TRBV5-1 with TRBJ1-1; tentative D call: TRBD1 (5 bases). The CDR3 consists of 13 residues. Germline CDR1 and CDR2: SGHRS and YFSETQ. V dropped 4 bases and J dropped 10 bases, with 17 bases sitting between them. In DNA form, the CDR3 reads TGCGCCAGCAGCCCGGAAGTGAGGGGAACAGCTTTCTTT. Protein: CASSPEVRGTAFF.